This T cell receptor (beta chain) comes out of a study of T-cell reconstitution after alpha-beta-depleted transplantation in children. Preparation of the TCRbeta library was carried out with unique molecular identifiers. TCRdb processed the PCR reads anew with MiXCR; each CDR3 protein has one entry. There are more than 200,000 distinct CDR3 sequences in the sample; under 8.5% occur only once, and less than 40% lies in the top ten. This clonotype was detected many times. Its antigen is not known. The CDR3 is 15 amino acids. Germline-derived CDR1 and CDR2 are MGHRA and YSYEKL. The V end was cut by 1 base, the J end by 7 bases, with 13 bases between. Whole-study results and caveats: The study reportedly traced alpha-beta T cells about two months after transplant to several hundred expanded graft clones.

This receptor was taken from a male patient between 2 and 9 years old who had a stem cell transplant for acute myeloid leukemia, so the T cells may come from the graft donor. The chain recombines TRBV4-1 with TRBJ2-2; D gene uncertain. The sequencing used PBMCs, mostly from graft donor cells, collected 360 days after TCRalphabeta/CD19-depleted stem cell transplant. The CDR3: CASSQVWVDVGELFF. The CDR3 coding sequence is TGCGCCAGCAGCCAAGTTTGGGTCGACGTCGGGGAGCTGTTTTTT.